Described below is a single T cell receptor beta chain sequence and its context. This may arise from a read error, as a much more abundant clone is one base away. TCRdb re-analysed the RACE reads in MiXCR, keeping a single row per CDR3 protein. This sample has 210,000 or so distinct CDR3 sequences, with about 22% found just once. Time point given: patch test 3, about 24 weeks after DPC sensitization. Treatment here: therapeutic diphenylcyclopropenone sensitization with weekly scalp DPC. The record originates from a study of human T cells and chemical hapten exposure. Study-level information: Diphenylcyclopropenone, dosed weekly to the scalp, was given to patients throughout the roughly 25-week study. Patches that contained 0.01% DPC were applied to the upper back and read at 6 days.

This CDR3 has 15 residues. From germline, CDR1 is MNHEY and CDR2 SMNVEV (reference sequence). The specimen was whole blood, collected in connection with sensitization to the hapten diphenylcyclopropenone (DPC). This TCR was recovered from a woman aged 35 to 49 with alopecia areata. Some clones in this sample may be carry-over from other donors' samples. The chain recombines TRBV27 with TRBJ1-5; TRBD2 is a possible D gene (5 bases). Near its end, the DNA agrees better with TRBJ2-3, so the J call may be wrong. The CDR3 DNA is TGTGCCAGCAGTCTAAGGGCTGCTAGCAATCAGCCCCAGTATTTT. Translating gives CASSLRAASNQPQYF.